This passage covers 14 T cell receptor beta chains from one sample sequenced in a study of blood T cell repertoires in COVID-19 (TCRdb year 2020). Libraries were made using the immunoSEQ multiplex PCR assay. The immuneACCESS repertoire file appears here via TCRdb, limited to in-frame rearrangements. These files lack a portion of the clones; in checked studies, under half of the deficit traces to unresolved V genes, and the cause of the others is not known. The sample yields around 300,000 clones; around 90% were counted once. 2% to 2.5% of the sample lies in the top ten. What was sequenced was peripheral blood. The origin of the receptors is a man in his forties or fifties with acute or convalescent COVID-19.

This CDR3 reads CASSQVNRGQEGYTF. As DNA, the CDR3 is TGCGCCAGCAGCCAGGTTAACAGGGGGCAAGAGGGCTACACCTTC. The chain combines TRBV4-1 with TRBJ1-2; TRBD1 aligns across 9 bases. The CDR3 extends over 15 amino acids. The germline gives CDR1 MGHRA, CDR2 YSYEKL. V gave up 3 bases and J gave up 8 bases; unmatched junction bases: 10.

In its sample, this clone was seen once. The same CDR3 can be traced to other DNA sequences in this sample. This sequence joins TRBV6-1 and TRBJ1-4, with unresolved D. This CDR3 is built from 15 residues. CDR1 and CDR2 from the germline V gene are MNHNS and SASEGT. The V end lost 1 base, the J end lost 0 bases, and 6 bases lay between the germline ends. The CDR3 sequence: CASSEGHPTNEKLFF. Written as DNA, the CDR3 is TGTGCCAGCAGTGAAGGACACCCAACTAATGAAAAACTGTTTTTT.

V usage is TRBV30 and J usage is TRBJ1-6, with 7 bases matching TRBD1. This CDR3 is 14 amino acids long. Trimming took 5 bases from V and 5 from J; bases not matched to a gene: 6. The germline V gene has CDR1 GTSNPN and CDR2 SVGIG (reference sequence). The CDR3, as DNA: TGTGCCTGGGACAGGGCGAGAGATAATTCACCCCTCCACTTT. It specifies CAWDRARDNSPLHF.

The chain recombines TRBV2 with TRBJ1-1; D gene unclear. CDR3 size: 13 residues. Germline V CDR1 and CDR2: SNHLY, FYNNEI. V was shortened by 7 bases and J by 1 base, with 10 bases between the two germline ends. CDR3 sequence reads: CASIRTENTEAFF. The CDR3 DNA reads as TGTGCCAGCATAAGAACAGAGAACACTGAAGCTTTCTTT.

The count of this clone is one. The chain carries TRBV30 and TRBJ2-2; possible D gene TRBD2, 5 bases. Between the trimmed V and J ends, which lost 2 bases and 7 bases, there was a span of 14 bases. The CDR3 extends over 14 amino acids. CDR1 and CDR2 from the germline V gene are GTSNPN and SVGIG (reference sequence). The CDR3 nucleotides are TGTGCCTGGAGTACCCGGGATCTCAGCGGGGAGCTGTTTTTT. Its protein product is CAWSTRDLSGELFF. The full variable domain, rest sourced from reference TRBV30 and TRBJ2-2, is SQTIHQWPATLVQPVGSPLSLECTVEGTSNPNLYWYRQAAGRGLQLLFYSVGIGQISSEVPQNLSASRPQDRQFILSSKKLLLSDSGFYLCAWSTRDLSGELFFGEGSRLTVL.

V usage is TRBV30 and J usage is TRBJ1-6; D remains unclear. Germline V CDR1 and CDR2: GTSNPN, SVGIG (reference sequence). Trimming pared 4 bases from V and 7 bases from J, leaving 11 bases between. CDR3 length: 13 residues. The CDR3 sequence: CAWIGEGNSPLHF. CDR3 nucleotide sequence: TGTGCCTGGATCGGGGAGGGAAATTCACCCCTCCACTTT.

Comments on this clone: This specimen includes other DNA sequences encoding the same CDR3. V gene TRBV19 combines with J gene TRBJ1-1, with D tentatively TRBD1 (5 bases). CDR3 length: 10 amino acids. Germline V gene lookup returns CDR1 LNHDA and CDR2 SQIVND (reference sequence). V was trimmed by 8 bases and J by 6 bases, leaving 7 bases between them. The CDR3 bases are TGTGCCAGTGGACAACCTGAAGCTTTCTTT. Translation gives CASGQPEAFF.

The V and J genes are TRBV5-4 and TRBJ1-1; 8 bases agree with TRBD1. The length of the CDR3 is 19 residues. Losses at the gene ends were 0 bases for V and 2 bases for J; bases not matched to a gene: 15. Germline V gene sequence: CDR1 SGHNT, CDR2 YYREEE (reference sequence). CDR3: CASSLAGSWGRGLNTEAFF. The DNA for the CDR3 is TGTGCCAGCAGCTTGGCCGGTTCTTGGGGCAGGGGGCTTAACACTGAAGCTTTCTTT.

The J gene is TRBJ2-3, the V gene TRBV27; D is ambiguous. V shed 2 bases and J shed 6 bases, with 9 bases lying between them. The CDR3 runs to 13 residues. Per the germline V gene, CDR1 is MNHEY and CDR2 is SMNVEV (reference sequence). Here the CDR3 reads CASSLISSDTQYF. The CDR3 DNA sequence: TGTGCCAGCAGTTTAATTTCGTCGGATACGCAGTATTTT.

The chain has TRBV29-1 and TRBJ2-7; 7 bases align to TRBD1. The CDR3 is 12 residues long. Germline assignment: CDR1 SQVTM and CDR2 ANQGSEA. J lost 0 bases, V lost 7 bases, and 3 bases had no gene match. CDR3: CSGSGGSYEQYF. DNA of the CDR3: TGCAGCGGCTCAGGGGGCTCCTACGAGCAGTACTTC.

The chain recombines TRBV10-3 with TRBJ1-3; D might be TRBD1 (5 bases). V lost 11 bases and J 0 bases, leaving 11 bases between the germline ends. CDR3 length: 13 residues. The germline gives CDR1 ENHRY, CDR2 SYGVKD. CDR3 protein: CALQASSGNTIYF. The CDR3 bases are TGTGCCCTACAGGCAAGCTCTGGAAACACCATATATTTT.

The chain is built from TRBV6-5 and TRBJ1-6; TRBD1 might be the D (6 bases). The CDR3 has 15 residues. The V end lost 1 base, the J end lost 6 bases, and 10 bases lay between the germline ends. Germline V gives CDR1 MNHEY, CDR2 SVGAGI. The DNA of the CDR3 is TGTGCCAGCAGTTACTTAACAGGGTTTAATTCACCCCTCCACTTT. Translation: CASSYLTGFNSPLHF.

This clone appeared once. The rearrangement uses TRBV4-1 and TRBJ2-1; D is uncertain. The CDR3 has 14 residues. Germline CDR1 reads MGHRA; CDR2 reads YSYEKL. Deletions cut 4 bases from V and 3 bases from J, with 10 bases between. The CDR3 region has the DNA TGCGCCAGCAGCCGAATAGCAGACTACAATGAGCAGTTCTTC. Its protein is CASSRIADYNEQFF.

V is TRBV30 and J is TRBJ2-1; D is uncertain. CDR3 length: 12 residues. V lost 3 bases and J 4 bases, leaving 7 bases between the germline ends. Germline lookup yields CDR1 GTSNPN and CDR2 SVGIG (reference sequence). CDR3 bases: TGTGCCTGGAGGCCGAGTTACAATGAGCAGTTCTTC. Protein: CAWRPSYNEQFF.